The 10 T cell receptor beta chains presented below share a single source sample, sequenced in a study of shared clonotypes between healthy human individuals. The data were produced by immunoSEQ multiplex PCR, yet TCRdb's version contains in-frame clones alone and is incomplete. The table has 650,000 to 800,000 clones, roughly two thirds seen once. The sequenced sample was memory CD4+ T cells sorted from blood. Subset of the sample: CD45RA-negative fraction. The receptors were sampled from a woman under 40 in good health.

This clone was detected once. The J gene is TRBJ2-1, the V gene TRBV5-1; D not certain. Germline CDR1 and CDR2: SGHRS and YFSETQ. The CDR3 extends over 16 amino acids. Trimming removed 0 bases from V and 0 bases from J, with 10 bases in between. The CDR3 sequence is CASSLGNSLSYNEQFF. In nucleotides, the CDR3 is TGCGCCAGCAGCTTGGGTAATAGCCTCTCCTACAATGAGCAGTTCTTC. The entire variable domain, with the rest obtained from reference TRBV5-1 and TRBJ2-1, is as follows: KAGVTQTPRYLIKTRGQQVTLSCSPISGHRSVSWYQQTPGQGLQFLFEYFSETQRNKGNFPGRFSGRQFSNSRSEMNVSTLELGDSALYLCASSLGNSLSYNEQFFGPGTRLTVL.

The chain recombines TRBV11-2 with TRBJ2-2; 8 bases map to TRBD1. Unmatched junction bases numbered 5, after V lost 1 base and J lost 1 base. CDR3 size: 17 residues. Germline CDR1 reads SGHAT; CDR2 reads FQNNGV. As DNA, the CDR3 is TGTGCCAGCAGCTTAGGCTTCGGACAGGGGAACACCGGGGAGCTGTTTTTT. Protein sequence: CASSLGFGQGNTGELFF.

The genes are TRBV5-4 and TRBJ1-4, with D uncertain. This CDR3 is 15 amino acids long. V lost 1 base, J lost 7 bases, and 14 bases lay in between. Germline loops: CDR1 SGHNT, CDR2 YYREEE (reference sequence). The CDR3 DNA is TGTGCCAGCAGCTTGTACGATCAGGTTCCTGAAAAACTGTTTTTT. This encodes CASSLYDQVPEKLFF.

The chain employs TRBV7-6 and TRBJ1-3; 9 bases map to TRBD1. The CDR3 consists of 15 residues. J lost 2 bases, V lost 5 bases, and 4 bases had no gene match. In germline, CDR1 is SGHVS, CDR2 FNYEAQ. The DNA for the CDR3 is TGTGCCAGCAGCACCCGGACAGGGGCTGGAAACACCATATATTTT. Translated, it gives CASSTRTGAGNTIYF.

The V gene is TRBV15, the J gene TRBJ1-5, with TRBD1 matching 8 bases. The germline CDR1 and CDR2 sequences are LNHNV and YYDKDF (reference sequence). This CDR3 comprises 17 residues. V trimming: 1 base; J trimming: 4 bases; junction bases outside the gene matches: 9. The CDR3 DNA reads TGTGCCACCAGCAGAGTCCATTCAGGGGGCAGGAATCAGCCCCAGCATTTT. Translated, it gives CATSRVHSGGRNQPQHF.

The rearrangement joins TRBV10-2 to TRBJ2-7; 7 positions match TRBD1. In germline, CDR1 is WSHSY, CDR2 SAAADI. CDR3 length equals 16 residues. The junction had 8 bases not matched to a gene; V was cut back by 3 bases and J by 0 bases. The CDR3 nucleotides are TGCGCCAGCAGTGATCCGGGAAGGGGGCGCTCCTACGAGCAGTACTTC. This translates into CASSDPGRGRSYEQYF.

Comment on this clone: This specimen includes other DNA sequences encoding the same CDR3. This sequence joins TRBV18 and TRBJ2-7; D gene unclear. The CDR3 is 12 amino acids. Germline V CDR1 and CDR2: KGHSH, LQKENI. The germline V and J ends were trimmed by 6 bases and 4 bases, with 10 bases remaining between them. This CDR3 is CASSTGSYEQYF. The CDR3 nucleotides read TGTGCCAGCTCTACGGGTAGTTACGAGCAGTACTTC.

The V call is TRBV5-6, the J call TRBJ2-7; 7 bases align to TRBD1. The V segment lost 2 bases and the J segment 2 bases; nucleotides outside the gene matches: 4. The CDR3 consists of 14 residues. Germline CDR1 is SGHDT and CDR2 is YYEEEE. The CDR3: CASSFTGVPYEQYF. In DNA form, the CDR3 reads TGTGCCAGCAGCTTTACAGGGGTCCCCTACGAGCAGTACTTC.

Comments on this clone: One base away lies a much larger clone, so this may be a sequencing read error. The chain's CDR3 is CASSFGDSTDTQYF. The CDR3 DNA reads as TGTGCCAGCAGCTTTGGGGATAGCACAGATACGCAGTATTTT. The chain combines TRBV7-2 with TRBJ2-3; D is unresolved. Germline CDR1 reads SGHTA; CDR2 reads FQGNSA. V shed 3 bases and J shed 0 bases, with 7 bases lying between them. This CDR3 contains 14 residues.

The rearrangement links TRBV6-1 to TRBJ1-5; D remains ambiguous. CDR3 length equals 14 residues. Trimming cost V 5 bases and J 5 bases, with 13 bases left between them. Germline CDR1 MNHNS, CDR2 SASEGT. The CDR3 spells CASSSPGNYQPQHF. The CDR3 DNA follows: TGTGCCAGCAGTTCCCCCGGAAATTATCAGCCCCAGCATTTT.